These T cell receptor beta chains were read from a single sample in a study of cytomegalovirus exposure and HLA in healthy donors. The protocol was immunoSEQ multiplex PCR, while the TCRdb copy is restricted to in-frame clones and leaves out a portion. The sample holds about 160,000 clones, more than 65% seen once. The sequenced material came from PBMCs. The source is a woman aged 40 to 55 in good health and CMV-seropositive. CDR3s include the opening cysteine and the closing phenylalanine or tryptophan.

V	J	CDR3
TRBV6-6	TRBJ2-7	CASSSQVPSSYEQYF
TRBV2	TRBJ2-7	CASSVRTSGYEQYF
TRBV5-6	TRBJ1-1	CASSLRVNTEAFF
TRBV5-1	TRBJ2-3	CASSLKRGGVTDTQYF
TRBV11-3	TRBJ2-7	CASSSGLAGNYEQYF
TRBV6-1	TRBJ1-2	CASRRGQGLSGGYTF
TRBV27	TRBJ2-7	CASSPQGATSYEQYF
TRBV4-3	TRBJ1-2	CASSQGGGVLPSYPF
TRBV7-7	TRBJ2-3	CASSLVAGGSDTQYF
TRBV10-3	TRBJ2-1	CAISEPQGNEQFF
TRBV6-5	TRBJ2-7	CASSYSITGTYGQYF
TRBV9	TRBJ2-7	CASSVDAGYEQYF
TRBV5-1	TRBJ1-1	CASSLLAGGGTEAFF
TRBV19	TRBJ1-2	CASSMLQGKGAYGYTF
TRBV6-5	TRBJ1-1	CASSFQMNTEAFF
TRBV28	TRBJ1-1	CASSLLESNTEAFF
TRBV6-5	TRBJ2-7	CASSSQAGGGRHEQYF
TRBV27	TRBJ2-7	CASSLSARGLGEQYF
TRBV5-5	TRBJ1-5	CASSTGTGGWPQHF
TRBV4-1	TRBJ1-1	CASSQASGQSEAFF
TRBV5-1	TRBJ1-2	CASSLFGGGNYGYTF
TRBV14	TRBJ2-1	CASNPSGSVYNEQFF
TRBV14	TRBJ1-2	CASSPGTDYGYPF
TRBV28	TRBJ2-7	CASSPTDSSYEQYF
TRBV28	TRBJ1-3	CASSLLLLGHPTSGNTIYF
TRBV7-2	TRBJ1-5	CASSSHNQPQHF
TRBV28	TRBJ2-3	CASSQPSGRATDTQYF
TRBV28	TRBJ2-7	CASSFRTGGEQYF
TRBV28	TRBJ2-2	CASAPGSTGELFF
TRBV28	TRBJ1-4	CASSTTGDEKLFF
TRBV27	TRBJ2-7	CASSLSLAQTYEQYF
TRBV4-1	TRBJ2-1	CASSQGQGLLNEQFF
TRBV7-9	TRBJ1-5	CASSLGDRGGHGQPQHF
TRBV21-1	TRBJ2-7	CASSGRGQGEYF
TRBV19	TRBJ1-6	CASSIATGNNSPLHF
TRBV14	TRBJ2-1	CASSQDLGRGGYNEQFF
TRBV6-1	TRBJ1-1	CASSEYRLEAFF
TRBV2	TRBJ2-1	CASRLTRYNEQFF
TRBV5-1	TRBJ1-1	CASRPRTEPYTEAFF
TRBV7-2	TRBJ2-7	CASSSQGGGVPEQYF
TRBV6-5	TRBJ2-7	CASSYGQGAYEQYF
TRBV6-1	TRBJ2-1	CASSEALTSGNEQFF
TRBV6-5	TRBJ2-7	CASTTAYEQYF
TRBV5-1	TRBJ1-6	CASSLNSGHNSPLNF
TRBV7-8	TRBJ2-5	CASSLVGQGARETQYF
TRBV7-9	TRBJ2-1	CSSSWGLGNRDEQFF
TRBV5-8	TRBJ1-3	CASSLRGNTIYF
TRBV27	TRBJ2-5	CASSPGGYTQYF
TRBV7-6	TRBJ2-1	CASSLGLAGGNEQFF
TRBV7-2	TRBJ2-5	CASSLSRSMNSGRLETQYF
TRBV9	TRBJ1-5	CASSVGGGDQPQHF
TRBV28	TRBJ1-2	CASSLSSIEEGYTF
TRBV19	TRBJ2-3	CASSSGTGVTDTQYF